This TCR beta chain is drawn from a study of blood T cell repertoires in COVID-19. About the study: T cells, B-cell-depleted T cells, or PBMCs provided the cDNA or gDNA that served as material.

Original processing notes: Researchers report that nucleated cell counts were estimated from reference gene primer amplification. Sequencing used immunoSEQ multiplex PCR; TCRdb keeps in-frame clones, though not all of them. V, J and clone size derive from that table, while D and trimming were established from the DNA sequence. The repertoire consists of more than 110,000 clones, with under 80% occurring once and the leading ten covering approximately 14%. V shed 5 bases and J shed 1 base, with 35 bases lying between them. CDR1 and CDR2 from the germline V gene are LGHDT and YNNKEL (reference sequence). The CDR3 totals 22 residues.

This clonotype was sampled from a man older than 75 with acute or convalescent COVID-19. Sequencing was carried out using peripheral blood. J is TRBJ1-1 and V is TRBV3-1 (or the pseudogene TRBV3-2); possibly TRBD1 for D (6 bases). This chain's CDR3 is CASSKLTDGFRVDRITNTEAFF. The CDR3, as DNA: TGTGCCAGCAGCAAACTAACAGATGGATTCCGTGTTGACAGGATAACGAACACTGAAGCTTTCTTT.